A single sample is the source of the 17 T cell receptor beta chains below, sequenced in a study of cytomegalovirus exposure and HLA in healthy donors. Vbeta (60) and Jbeta (13) primers were used in the PCR. Libraries were prepared by immunoSEQ multiplex PCR; TCRdb keeps only in-frame clonotypes and omits some of them. The data hold around 87,000 clones, with roughly 80% observed a single time. What was sequenced was PBMCs. The receptors originated from a girl aged 2-10 years in good health and CMV-seropositive.

The chain has TRBV29-1 and TRBJ1-2; D is perhaps TRBD1 (6 bases). CDR3 length equals 13 residues. In germline, CDR1 is SQVTM, CDR2 ANQGSEA. Trimming stripped 5 bases from V and 6 bases from J, with 16 bases between. The CDR3 reads CSVHSGDVNGYTF. In DNA form, the CDR3 reads TGCAGCGTTCATTCAGGGGATGTGAATGGCTACACCTTC.

The gene calls are TRBV10-3 and TRBJ2-2, with TRBD1 matching over 7 bases. The CDR3 totals 13 residues. Trimming cost V 8 bases and J 5 bases; bases outside gene matches: 5. Germline-derived CDR1 and CDR2 are ENHRY and SYGVKD. The CDR3 DNA reads as TGTGCCATCCCCGGCAGGGGGACCGGGGAGCTGTTTTTT. This encodes CAIPGRGTGELFF.

This clone has just one count. The chain joins TRBV18 to TRBJ1-1; no clear D. CDR1 is KGHSH and CDR2 is LQKENI in the germline V gene. The CDR3 is 14 amino acids. Trimming cost V 2 bases and J 0 bases, with 7 bases left between them. The CDR3 DNA is TGTGCCAGCTCACCATTGGCCCTGAACACTGAAGCTTTCTTT. As protein: CASSPLALNTEAFF.

This sequence joins TRBV20-1 and TRBJ1-2, with a weak D call TRBD1 (5 bases). Per germline, CDR1 DFQATT and CDR2 SNEGSKA (reference sequence). The CDR3 has 11 residues. V lost 3 bases to trimming and J lost 8 bases, with 10 bases between them. The CDR3 spells CSASRVPGYTF. The CDR3 coding sequence is TGCAGTGCTAGCAGGGTCCCCGGCTACACCTTC.

The CDR3 DNA reads TGTGCCAGCAGCTTAGGTGTCGGGAGCTTCGAGCAGTTCTTC. Translating gives CASSLGVGSFEQFF. This chain connects TRBV7-8 to TRBJ2-1; tentatively, D is TRBD2 (6 bases). Trimming left V 1 base short and J 10 bases short, with 14 bases between. Germline V gene lookup returns CDR1 SGHVS and CDR2 FQNEAQ. The CDR3 is made up of 14 amino acids.

This clone was seen once. The chain employs TRBV10-3 and TRBJ2-1, with TRBD2 matching 8 bases. CDR1 is ENHRY and CDR2 is SYGVKD in the germline V gene. The CDR3 is made up of 11 amino acids. J was trimmed by 6 bases and V by 11 bases; bases with no gene match: 3. Here the CDR3 reads CASRGGNEQFF. The CDR3 coding sequence is TGTGCCTCCCGGGGGGGCAATGAGCAGTTCTTC.

The chain joins TRBV6-5 to TRBJ2-7; 7 bases fit TRBD1. Germline trimming cut 6 bases from V and 0 bases from J; bases unmatched to any gene: 8. This CDR3 has 15 residues. CDR1 and CDR2 (germline): MNHEY, SVGAGI. The CDR3 region has the DNA TGTGCCAGCAGAACGGGACAGATGAGCTCCTACGAGCAGTACTTC. This encodes CASRTGQMSSYEQYF.

The chain is built from TRBV6-5 and TRBJ2-7; TRBD1 agrees at 7 bases. V was clipped by 6 bases and J by 4 bases; unmatched bases: 9. The CDR3 extends over 14 amino acids. CDR1 and CDR2 from the germline V gene are MNHEY and SVGAGI. The CDR3 region is CASREPGQNYEQYF. The CDR3 bases are TGTGCCAGCAGGGAACCGGGACAGAATTACGAGCAGTACTTC.

The chain links TRBV2 to TRBJ1-2; possibly TRBD1 for D (6 bases). Trimming stripped 2 bases from V and 12 bases from J, with 16 bases between. The germline CDR1 and CDR2 sequences are SNHLY and FYNNEI. The CDR3 extends over 13 amino acids. The CDR3 is CASSESAGRGDTF. CDR3 DNA: TGTGCCAGCAGTGAATCGGCAGGGAGGGGGGACACCTTC.

The chain combines TRBV10-3 with TRBJ1-3, with 7 bases that match TRBD1. The CDR3 totals 15 residues. Trimming at V came to 0 bases and at J to 8 bases, leaving 7 bases not matched to a gene. Looked up from germline, CDR1 is ENHRY and CDR2 is SYGVKD. CDR3 DNA: TGTGCCATCAGTGAGTCCGACAGGGCTTTAGACACCATATATTTT. Translated, it gives CAISESDRALDTIYF.

This clone was seen more than once but under ten times. The chain uses TRBV19 and TRBJ2-6; 13 positions agree with TRBD2. Germline CDR1 reads LNHDA; CDR2 reads SQIVND (reference sequence). J gave up 3 bases and V 6 bases, and 11 bases lay outside the gene matches. This CDR3 has 19 amino acids. The CDR3 region is CASRIGLAGATGGANVLTF. For the CDR3, the DNA is TGTGCCAGTAGGATCGGACTAGCGGGAGCGACTGGTGGGGCCAACGTCCTGACTTTC.

The J gene is TRBJ2-7, the V gene TRBV10-3; 7 bases are shared with TRBD1. CDR1 is ENHRY, CDR2 SYGVKD, per germline. The CDR3 contains 19 residues. With 0 bases clipped from V and 5 bases from J, the junction kept 19 bases outside the gene matches. The CDR3 region is CAISESLRSETGITDEQYF. CDR3 bases: TGTGCCATCAGTGAGTCACTAAGGTCCGAGACAGGGATAACGGACGAGCAGTACTTC.

The chain is built from TRBV27 and TRBJ2-3, with 9 bases lining up with TRBD2. CDR1 is MNHEY, CDR2 SMNVEV, per germline (reference sequence). With 5 bases clipped from V and 3 bases from J, the junction kept 15 bases outside the gene matches. CDR3 size: 18 residues. The CDR3 nucleotides read TGTGCCAGCAGTCTCCGCCATAGCGGGAGAGGGGATACAGATACGCAGTATTTT. Its protein is CASSLRHSGRGDTDTQYF.

V is TRBV10-3 and J is TRBJ2-5, with D perhaps TRBD2 (6 bases). V was trimmed by 5 bases and J by 5 bases, leaving 12 bases between them. CDR1 and CDR2 (germline): ENHRY, SYGVKD. The CDR3 runs 13 residues. The CDR3 region has the DNA TGTGCCATCAGTAGCGGGCTGGATGAGACCCAGTACTTC. Translation: CAISSGLDETQYF.

This chain links TRBV28 with TRBJ2-1; 13 nucleotides line up with TRBD2. Germline values: CDR1 MDHEN, CDR2 SYDVKM. This CDR3 is built from 19 residues. V lost 4 bases to trimming and J lost 2 bases; unmatched junction nucleotides: 11. In nucleotides, the CDR3 is TGTGCCAGCAGTTCAGAATTACATGGACTAGCGGGAGCCTACAATGAGCAGTTCTTC. The encoded protein is CASSSELHGLAGAYNEQFF.

This chain links TRBV27 with TRBJ2-1; D may be TRBD2 (5 bases). Trimming pared 3 bases from V and 8 bases from J, leaving 11 bases between. The germline V gene has CDR1 MNHEY and CDR2 SMNVEV (reference sequence). This CDR3 has 13 amino acids. CDR3 region: CASSFSGLYEQFF. CDR3 nucleotides: TGTGCCAGCAGTTTCAGCGGCTTGTATGAGCAGTTCTTC.

This chain uses TRBV28 with TRBJ1-5; 8 bases agree with TRBD1. The CDR3 spans 16 residues. V shed 5 bases and J 7 bases; nucleotides not matched to a gene: 13. Germline V gene sequence: CDR1 MDHEN, CDR2 SYDVKM. CDR3 protein: CASSPSGQAYTQPQHF. CDR3 DNA sequence: TGTGCCAGCAGTCCTTCGGGACAGGCATATACACAGCCCCAGCATTTT.